What follows are 9 T cell receptor beta chains derived from one specimen sequenced in a study of blood T cell repertoires in COVID-19. Method: immunoSEQ multiplex PCR; TCRdb's copy keeps in-frame clones and lacks some. Here the sample spans more than 350,000 clones, more than 80% being singletons. The sample comprised peripheral blood. Receptor source: a woman aged 30 to 39 with COVID-19, enrolled during active disease.

This rearrangement joins TRBV5-1 to TRBJ2-1; 7 bases fit TRBD2. The CDR3 is 13 amino acids. The ends lost 2 bases at V and 5 bases at J; junction bases unmatched: 1. The V gene's germline CDR1 is SGHRS and CDR2 YFSETQ. The CDR3 reads CASSFGRHNEQFF. The CDR3 nucleotides are TGCGCCAGCAGCTTCGGGAGGCACAATGAGCAGTTCTTC. Using reference TRBV5-1 and TRBJ2-1 for the parts outside the CDR3, the full variable domain is KAGVTQTPRYLIKTRGQQVTLSCSPISGHRSVSWYQQTPGQGLQFLFEYFSETQRNKGNFPGRFSGRQFSNSRSEMNVSTLELGDSALYLCASSFGRHNEQFFGPGTRLTVL.

The V call is TRBV28, the J call TRBJ1-4; 8 nucleotides match TRBD1. The CDR3 is made up of 18 amino acids. J gave up 4 bases and V 5 bases, and 15 bases lay outside the gene matches. The germline gives CDR1 MDHEN, CDR2 SYDVKM. For the CDR3, the DNA is TGTGCCAGCAGTACCGGACAGGGAAGGGTGCAGGGTAATGAAAAACTGTTTTTT. Translated, it gives CASSTGQGRVQGNEKLFF.

This clone was counted a single time. The CDR3 bases are TGTGCCAGCAGCTTTCACGGACTAGCGCCGTTCTTC. Translating it yields CASSFHGLAPFF. J is TRBJ2-1 and V is TRBV7-6, with 9 bases identical to TRBD2. V shed 3 bases, J shed 15 bases, and the junction held 6 bases outside the gene matches. The CDR3 consists of 12 residues. Germline CDR1 SGHVS, CDR2 FNYEAQ.

This sequence joins TRBV19 and TRBJ1-3, with 8 bases lining up with TRBD1. Looked up from germline, CDR1 is LNHDA and CDR2 is SQIVND (reference sequence). The trim removed 5 bases at V and 0 bases at J, leaving 3 bases unmatched. The CDR3 contains 15 residues. This CDR3 reads CASSGTGGSGNTIYF. CDR3 coding DNA: TGTGCCAGTAGTGGTACAGGGGGCTCTGGAAACACCATATATTTT.

The chain employs TRBV11-3 and TRBJ2-7, with 12 nucleotides matching TRBD2. V dropped 3 bases and J dropped 6; count of bases not matched to a gene: 6. The CDR3 has 15 amino acids. CDR1 is SGHNT, CDR2 YENEEA, per germline. For the CDR3, the DNA is TGTGCCAGCAGCTTCTCTAGCGGGAGGGCGGGCGAGCAGTACGTC. Protein sequence: CASSFSSGRAGEQYV.

This rearrangement joins TRBV30 to TRBJ2-5; 7 nucleotides line up with TRBD1. V shed 0 bases, J shed 2 bases, and the junction held 6 bases outside the gene matches. Looked up from germline, CDR1 is GTSNPN and CDR2 is SVGIG (reference sequence). The CDR3 totals 15 residues. The CDR3 protein is CAWSVKGAPQETQYF. CDR3 bases: TGTGCCTGGAGTGTAAAGGGGGCCCCACAAGAGACCCAGTACTTC.

The rearrangement uses TRBV2 and TRBJ1-5; 8 nucleotides line up with TRBD1. In germline, CDR1 is SNHLY, CDR2 FYNNEI. V lost 6 bases and J lost 4; bases outside the gene matches: 11. This CDR3 contains 16 residues. The CDR3 region is CASSVSRTGSNQPQHF. The DNA for the CDR3 is TGTGCCAGCAGCGTGTCCCGGACAGGGTCGAATCAGCCCCAGCATTTT.

This sequence joins TRBV29-1 and TRBJ2-1; 10 nucleotides align to TRBD2. Germline trimming cut 2 bases from V and 7 bases from J; bases unmatched to any gene: 11. CDR1 is SQVTM and CDR2 is ANQGSEA in the germline V gene. The CDR3 has 16 residues. CDR3 sequence reads: CSVEPPRSGGINEQFF. The CDR3 coding sequence is TGCAGCGTTGAACCTCCCCGTAGCGGGGGGATAAATGAGCAGTTCTTC.

V gene TRBV28 combines with J gene TRBJ2-7; tentatively, D is TRBD1 (5 bases). The CDR3 is 15 amino acids. Germline CDR1 MDHEN, CDR2 SYDVKM. The V end lost 5 bases, the J end lost 6 bases, and 20 bases lay between the germline ends. The CDR3 is CASSPRQQPYIEQYF. The CDR3 DNA sequence: TGTGCCAGCAGTCCCCGACAGCAGCCCTACATCGAGCAGTACTTC.